The entry below gives a single T cell receptor beta chain sequence along with its context. This sample was included in a study of T cell changes during pregnancy in multiple sclerosis. In germline, CDR1 is MRHNA, CDR2 SNTAGT. Germline trimming cut 6 bases from V and 8 bases from J; bases unmatched to any gene: 12. This CDR3 has 15 residues. TCRdb's copy holds only in-frame clones and misses some; the assay was immunoSEQ multiplex PCR. The sample lists approximately 40,000 clones, 85% to 95% occurring once. The sequencing used CD8+ T cells from peripheral blood mononuclear cells, collected in the third trimester of pregnancy. This receptor was obtained from a female donor with multiple sclerosis, enrolled in a pregnancy study. The gene calls are TRBV6-4 and TRBJ2-1; 8 bases align to TRBD2. The CDR3 DNA is TGTGCCAGCAGCGACGGGACCGCGGGGGGAGATGAGCAGTTCTTC. This gives the protein CASSDGTAGGDEQFF.